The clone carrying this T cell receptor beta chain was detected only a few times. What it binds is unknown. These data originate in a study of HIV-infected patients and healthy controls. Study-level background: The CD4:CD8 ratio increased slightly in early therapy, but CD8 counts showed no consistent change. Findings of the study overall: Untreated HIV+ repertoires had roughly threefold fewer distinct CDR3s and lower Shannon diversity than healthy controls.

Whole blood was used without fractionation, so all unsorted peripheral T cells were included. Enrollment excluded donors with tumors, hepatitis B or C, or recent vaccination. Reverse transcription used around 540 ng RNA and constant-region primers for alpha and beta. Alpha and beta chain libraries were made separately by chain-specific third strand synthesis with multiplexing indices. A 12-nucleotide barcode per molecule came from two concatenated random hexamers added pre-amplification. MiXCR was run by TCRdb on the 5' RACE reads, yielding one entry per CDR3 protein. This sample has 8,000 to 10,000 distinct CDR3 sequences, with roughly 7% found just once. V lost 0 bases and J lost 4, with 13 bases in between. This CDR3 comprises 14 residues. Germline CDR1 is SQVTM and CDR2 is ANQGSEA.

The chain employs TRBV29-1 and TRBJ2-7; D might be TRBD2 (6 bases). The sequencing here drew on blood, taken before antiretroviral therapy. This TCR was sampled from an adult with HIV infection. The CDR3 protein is CSVEEGAGGYEQYF. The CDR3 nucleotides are TGCAGCGTTGAAGAAGGGGCCGGGGGATACGAGCAGTACTTC.